The T cell receptor (beta chain) described here comes from a study of metastatic and nonmetastatic thyroid tumors. The length of the CDR3 is 13 residues. Germline V gene sequence: CDR1 SGHDT, CDR2 YYEEEE. Germline trimming cut 4 bases from V and 12 bases from J; bases unmatched to any gene: 7. MiXCR was used by TCRdb to re-call the PCR reads. The sample has 15,000 or so clones; approximately 31% are singletons. None of the patients had undergone any treatment ahead of thyroid surgery. This clone was counted ten times or more. Sequencing was performed on blood. The source of this sequence is a female donor with papillary thyroid cancer or a benign thyroid nodule (not recorded which). Some clones in this sample may be carry-over from other donors' samples. The V call is TRBV5-6, the J call TRBJ2-1; 10 bases line up with TRBD2. As DNA, the CDR3 is TGTGCCAGCAGCCTAGCGGGAGAGCTAAGGCAGTTCTTC. It translates to CASSLAGELRQFF.